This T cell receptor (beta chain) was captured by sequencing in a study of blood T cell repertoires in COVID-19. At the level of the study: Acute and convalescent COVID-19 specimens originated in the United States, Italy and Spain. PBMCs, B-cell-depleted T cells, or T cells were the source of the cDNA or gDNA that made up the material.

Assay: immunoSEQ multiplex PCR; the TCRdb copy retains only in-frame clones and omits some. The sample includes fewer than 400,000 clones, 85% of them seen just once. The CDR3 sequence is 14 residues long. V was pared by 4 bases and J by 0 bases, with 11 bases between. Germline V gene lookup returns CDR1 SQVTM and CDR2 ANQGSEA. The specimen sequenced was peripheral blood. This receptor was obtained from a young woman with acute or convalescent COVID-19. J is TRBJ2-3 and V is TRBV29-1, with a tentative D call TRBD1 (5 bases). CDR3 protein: CSVAPGSSTDTQYF. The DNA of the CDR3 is TGCAGCGTTGCCCCAGGGTCTAGCACAGATACGCAGTATTTT.